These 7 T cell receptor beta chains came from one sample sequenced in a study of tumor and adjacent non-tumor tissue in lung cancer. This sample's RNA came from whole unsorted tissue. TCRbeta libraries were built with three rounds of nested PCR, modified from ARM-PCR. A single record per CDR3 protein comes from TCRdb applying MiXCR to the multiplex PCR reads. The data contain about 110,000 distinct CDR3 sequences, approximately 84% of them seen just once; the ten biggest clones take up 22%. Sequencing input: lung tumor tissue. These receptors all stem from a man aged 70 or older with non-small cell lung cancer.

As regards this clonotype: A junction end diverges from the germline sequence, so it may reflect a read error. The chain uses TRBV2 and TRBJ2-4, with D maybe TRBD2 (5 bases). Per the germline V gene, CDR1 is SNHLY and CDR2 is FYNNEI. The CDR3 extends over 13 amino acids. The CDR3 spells CVSQRTEKNIQYF. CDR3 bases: TGTGTCAGCCAGAGGACTGAAAAAAACATTCAGTACTTC.

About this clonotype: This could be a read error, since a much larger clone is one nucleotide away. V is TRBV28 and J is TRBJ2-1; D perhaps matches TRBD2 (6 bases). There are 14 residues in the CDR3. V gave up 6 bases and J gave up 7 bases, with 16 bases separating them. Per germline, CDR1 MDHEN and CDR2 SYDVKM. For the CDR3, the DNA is TGTGCCAGCAGACCCGGAGAGGGGAGGAATGAGCAGTTCTTC. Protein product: CASRPGEGRNEQFF.

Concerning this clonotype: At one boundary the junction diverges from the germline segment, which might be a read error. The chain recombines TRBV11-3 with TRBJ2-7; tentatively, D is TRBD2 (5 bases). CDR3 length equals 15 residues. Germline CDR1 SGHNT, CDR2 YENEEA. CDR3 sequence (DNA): TGTGCTAGCAGCCGAGTACTAGTGGGGTCCTACGACCAGTACTTC. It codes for CASSRVLVGSYDQYF.

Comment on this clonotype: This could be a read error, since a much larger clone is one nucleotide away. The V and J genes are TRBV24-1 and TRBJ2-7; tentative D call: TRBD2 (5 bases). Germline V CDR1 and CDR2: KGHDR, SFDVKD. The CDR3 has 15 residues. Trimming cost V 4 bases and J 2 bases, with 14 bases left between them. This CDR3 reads CATSDPAQEAYEQYF. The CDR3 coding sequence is TGTGCCACCAGTGACCCGGCCCAGGAGGCCTACGAGCAGTACTTC.

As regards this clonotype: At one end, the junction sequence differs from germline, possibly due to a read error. CDR3: CNADVAGGTGELFF. The CDR3, as DNA: TGTAACGCTGACGTAGCGGGGGGCACCGGGGAACTGTTTTTT. The V gene is TRBV29-1, the J gene TRBJ2-2; 10 bases agree with TRBD2. CDR1 and CDR2 (germline): SQVTM, ANQGSEA. The CDR3 covers 14 residues.

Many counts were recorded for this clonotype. The CDR3 nucleotides read TGCAGCGGTAGCGAGGCAGAGACCCAGTACTTC. Its protein product is CSGSEAETQYF. This chain connects TRBV29-1 to TRBJ2-5; D perhaps matches TRBD2 (5 bases). Per the germline V gene, CDR1 is SQVTM and CDR2 is ANQGSEA. This CDR3 is built from 11 residues. With 7 bases removed from V and 4 bases from J, the gap between germline ends came to 10 bases.

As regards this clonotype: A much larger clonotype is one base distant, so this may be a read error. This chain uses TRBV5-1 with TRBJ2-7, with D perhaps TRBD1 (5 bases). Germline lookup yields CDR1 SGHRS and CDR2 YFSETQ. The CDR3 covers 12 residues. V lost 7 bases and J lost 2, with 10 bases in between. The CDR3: CASGSDTYEQYF. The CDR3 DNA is TGCGCCAGCGGCTCGGACACCTACGAGCAGTACTTC. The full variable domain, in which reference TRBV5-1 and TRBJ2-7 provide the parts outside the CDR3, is KAGVTQTPRYLIKTRGQQVTLSCSPISGHRSVSWYQQTPGQGLQFLFEYFSETQRNKGNFPGRFSGRQFSNSRSEMNVSTLELGDSALYLCASGSDTYEQYFGPGTRLTVT.